This T cell receptor (beta chain) was recorded in a study of T cell responses to AZD1222 COVID-19 vaccine. Between the trimmed V and J ends, which lost 5 bases and 2 bases, there was a span of 9 bases. This CDR3 has 13 amino acids. Germline loops: CDR1 MNHEY, CDR2 SVGAGI. The method was immunoSEQ multiplex PCR; TCRdb's version includes in-frame clones alone and lacks a portion of them. The table lists 100,000 or so clones, about 87% of them singletons, with 2.5% to 4% in the top ten. The sequence came from an adult in good health. V gene TRBV6-5 combines with J gene TRBJ2-5, with D unclear. The material sequenced was peripheral blood, taken on day 0 of AZD1222 vaccination. CDR3 DNA sequence: TGTGCCAGCAGTATCGGGTGGCAAGAGACCCAGTACTTC. It yields the protein CASSIGWQETQYF.